These 26 T cell receptor beta chains were sequenced from one sample in a study of T cells in Graves' hyperthyroidism and ophthalmopathy. TCR beta CDR3 sequences were amplified from RNA transcripts. HTBI primers were the set used in a first-round RT-PCR of the TCR CDR3. MiXCR, applied by TCRdb to the multiplex PCR reads, yields one record per CDR3 protein. The sample holds over 400,000 distinct CDR3 sequences, roughly 15% seen once. The sequencing input was blood. These receptors all come from a man in his late teens or twenties with Graves' ophthalmopathy.

About this clonotype itself: Germline and junction disagree at one end, which may indicate a read error. The chain uses TRBV4-1 and TRBJ2-5; TRBD1 agrees at 10 bases. CDR3 length: 18 residues. Germline-derived CDR1 and CDR2 are MGHRA and YSYEKL. CDR3 sequence reads: CASSHRPGWDRGQGTQYF. In DNA, the CDR3 is TGCGCCAGCAGCCACAGGCCAGGATGGGACAGGGGTCAAGGGACCCAGTACTTC.

At least ten counts were recorded for this clonotype. The J gene is TRBJ1-1, the V gene TRBV18; a possible D gene is TRBD1 (5 bases). The CDR3 is 15 residues long. In germline, CDR1 is KGHSH, CDR2 LQKENI. The V and J ends lost 0 bases and 5 bases respectively, with 13 bases between them. CDR3 nucleotides: TGTGCCAGCTCACCACCCGGGCAGGGAGGAACTGAAGCTTTCTTT. Amino acid sequence: CASSPPGQGGTEAFF. Filled out from reference TRBV18 and TRBJ1-1, the complete variable domain reads NAGVMQNPRHLVRRRGQEARLRCSPMKGHSHVYWYRQLPEEGLKFMVYLQKENIIDESGMPKERFSAEFPKEGPSILRIQQVVRGDSAAYFCASSPPGQGGTEAFFGQGTRLTVV.

This clonotype was picked up many times. This chain joins TRBV30 and TRBJ2-1; D not certain. The length of the CDR3 is 13 residues. V shed 0 bases and J shed 10 bases, with 13 bases lying between them. From germline, CDR1 is GTSNPN and CDR2 SVGIG (reference sequence). In DNA form, the CDR3 reads TGTGCCTGGAGTGTACACTCGCGTGGCGAGCAGTTCTTC. Residues: CAWSVHSRGEQFF.

This clonotype has a count of ten or more. The chain uses TRBV10-2 and TRBJ1-2, with D perhaps matching TRBD1 (5 bases). Per the germline V gene, CDR1 is WSHSY and CDR2 is SAAADI. This CDR3 is built from 15 residues. V lost 3 bases and J lost 5, with 16 bases in between. In nucleotides, the CDR3 is TGCGCCAGCAGTGATCCGACGGGGCTGGGGTATGGCTACACCTTC. Residues: CASSDPTGLGYGYTF.

The genes are TRBV5-1 and TRBJ1-2, with D unclear. The germline V gene encodes CDR1 SGHRS and CDR2 YFSETQ. Trimming stripped 4 bases from V and 13 bases from J, with 8 bases between. This CDR3 contains 9 residues. The DNA of the CDR3 is TGCGCCAGCAGCCCGTACGGCACCTTC. This gives the protein CASSPYGTF.

This clonotype was seen ten or more times. The chain carries TRBV20-1 and TRBJ2-7; 7 bases line up with TRBD2. The V gene end was trimmed by 5 bases and the J gene end by 2 bases; junction bases not matched to a gene: 6. Germline-derived CDR1 and CDR2 are DFQATT and SNEGSKA (reference sequence). This CDR3 has 13 amino acids. The CDR3 nucleotides are TGCAGTGCTCCAGGACTAGTCGCCTACGAGCAGTACTTC. This codes for CSAPGLVAYEQYF.

The chain carries TRBV6-4 and TRBJ2-3; weak D call: TRBD2 (6 bases). This CDR3 has 15 residues. Deletions cut 4 bases from V and 1 base from J, with 12 bases between. Germline CDR1 reads MRHNA; CDR2 reads SNTAGT. The CDR3 DNA is TGTGCCAGCAGTGTAAAAGGGGAGGGCACAGATACGCAGTATTTT. As protein: CASSVKGEGTDTQYF.

V is TRBV19 and J is TRBJ2-1, with 8 bases matching TRBD2. Unmatched junction bases numbered 9, after V lost 9 bases and J lost 2 bases. The CDR3 length is 15 residues. Germline V lookup: CDR1 LNHDA, CDR2 SQIVND (reference sequence). As DNA, the CDR3 is TGTGCCAGCAAGAGCGGGAGCGTCGCCTACAATGAGCAGTTCTTC. It translates to CASKSGSVAYNEQFF.

Remarks on this clonotype: Just one base apart from a much larger clone, this may be a read error. The conserved final phenylalanine or tryptophan is absent from the CDR3, which likely points to a read error. The rearrangement links TRBV11-3 to TRBJ2-6, with no clear D. Trimming removed 0 bases at V and 4 bases at J, with 7 bases between. Germline V lookup: CDR1 SGHNT, CDR2 YENEEA. The CDR3 spans 15 residues. DNA for the CDR3: TGTGCCAGCAGCTTAGACTTCGCCGGGGCCAACGTCCTGACTCTC. Residues: CASSLDFAGANVLTL.

This clonotype was seen repeatedly, ten times or more. The J gene is TRBJ2-7, the V gene TRBV20-1; unclear D gene. Germline V gives CDR1 DFQATT, CDR2 SNEGSKA (reference sequence). V lost 2 bases and J 6 bases, leaving 8 bases between the germline ends. This CDR3 is built from 11 residues. The CDR3 is CSARLPREQYF. As DNA, the CDR3 is TGCAGTGCTAGACTCCCTCGCGAGCAGTACTTC.

This clonotype was seen repeatedly, ten times or more. The rearrangement uses TRBV5-6 and TRBJ2-3; weak D call: TRBD2 (6 bases). The V end was cut by 4 bases, the J end by 6 bases, with 15 bases between. CDR3 length: 14 amino acids. Germline loops: CDR1 SGHDT, CDR2 YYEEEE. Here the CDR3 reads CASSRDWSADTQYF. The CDR3 DNA is TGTGCCAGCAGCCGGGACTGGAGCGCCGATACGCAGTATTTT.

This clonotype was recorded many times. This chain joins TRBV20-1 and TRBJ2-7, with 8 bases lining up with TRBD2. The CDR3 is made up of 12 amino acids. Germline V gives CDR1 DFQATT, CDR2 SNEGSKA (reference sequence). The CDR3 reads CSSASGLYEQYF. The CDR3 DNA follows: TGCAGCTCGGCTAGCGGGCTTTACGAGCAGTACTTC.

This clonotype was seen a handful of times. V is TRBV15 and J is TRBJ1-6; 9 bases match TRBD1. Germline loops: CDR1 LNHNV, CDR2 YYDKDF (reference sequence). V was clipped by 3 bases and J by 9 bases; unmatched bases: 3. CDR3 length: 14 amino acids. CDR3 sequence reads: CATSRGQGGSPLHF. The CDR3 nucleotides are TGTGCCACCAGCAGGGGACAGGGTGGTTCACCCCTCCACTTT.

This clonotype was seen many times. The CDR3 DNA sequence: TGCAGTGCTAGAGATGCAGGTAAAATGGGCAATCAGCCCCAGCATTTT. Translated, it gives CSARDAGKMGNQPQHF. The V gene is TRBV20-1, the J gene TRBJ1-5, with D hard to call. Trimming left V 0 bases short and J 2 bases short, with 14 bases between. The CDR3 has 16 residues. Germline CDR1 reads DFQATT; CDR2 reads SNEGSKA (reference sequence).

The genes are TRBV6-5 and TRBJ1-4; perhaps TRBD1 as D (5 bases). Trimming left V 1 base short and J 4 bases short, with 10 bases between. CDR1 MNHEY and CDR2 SVGAGI come from the germline V gene. The CDR3 contains 15 residues. The DNA of the CDR3 is TGTGCCAGCAGTTACTTCGGGACGGATAATGAAAAACTGTTTTTT. Translated, it gives CASSYFGTDNEKLFF.

At least ten counts were recorded for this clonotype. This chain links TRBV20-1 with TRBJ2-1, with TRBD2 matching over 11 bases. Germline assignment: CDR1 DFQATT and CDR2 SNEGSKA (reference sequence). The CDR3 length is 15 residues. Trimming cost V 4 bases and J 9 bases; bases outside gene matches: 11. The DNA for the CDR3 is TGCAGTGCTACTGAACTAGCGGGGGACCTCGGTGAGCAGTTCTTC. It encodes CSATELAGDLGEQFF.

In its sample, this clonotype was seen many times. The chain combines TRBV28 with TRBJ2-7; D unclear. CDR1 MDHEN and CDR2 SYDVKM come from the germline V gene. The V end was cut by 5 bases, the J end by 1 base, with 9 bases between. The CDR3 runs 13 residues. CDR3: CASSTDPSYEQYF. CDR3 sequence (DNA): TGTGCCAGCAGTACCGACCCATCCTACGAGCAGTACTTC.

This clonotype was seen a few times. The chain has TRBV3-1 and TRBJ2-5, with 11 bases fitting TRBD2. This CDR3 is 17 amino acids long. CDR1 and CDR2 (germline): LGHDT, YNNKEL (reference sequence). Unmatched junction bases numbered 14, after V lost 4 bases and J lost 7 bases. CDR3 coding DNA: TGTGCCAGCAGCCTGTCCTCCGGGACTAGCGGAGGTTTGACCCAGTACTTC. This sequence encodes CASSLSSGTSGGLTQYF.

This clonotype came up many times. The rearrangement joins TRBV11-2 to TRBJ2-2, with TRBD2 identical over 13 bases. V shed 7 bases, J shed 5 bases, and the junction held 7 bases outside the gene matches. Germline CDR1 reads SGHAT; CDR2 reads FQNNGV. The CDR3 has 16 amino acids. This CDR3 reads CASTGLAGVWTGELFF. The CDR3 coding sequence is TGTGCCAGCACCGGACTAGCGGGAGTTTGGACCGGGGAGCTGTTTTTT.

The CDR3 loop reads CSARELQVPNTEAFF. In DNA, the CDR3 is TGCAGTGCTAGAGAATTACAGGTGCCGAACACTGAAGCTTTCTTT. J is TRBJ1-1 and V is TRBV20-1, with D perhaps TRBD1 (5 bases). Trimming took off 0 bases at V and 1 base at J, with 12 bases between the two ends. CDR1 and CDR2 from the germline V gene are DFQATT and SNEGSKA (reference sequence). This CDR3 spans 15 amino acids.

There are a few counts of this clonotype. V is TRBV5-6 and J is TRBJ2-7; 10 bases match TRBD1. The CDR3 spans 16 residues. The V and J ends lost 4 bases and 1 base, in that order; junction bases with no gene match: 8. Germline assignment: CDR1 SGHDT and CDR2 YYEEEE. In DNA, the CDR3 is TGTGCCAGCAGCGAAGGACAGGGGGTCGAGTCCTACGAGCAGTACTTC. Translating it yields CASSEGQGVESYEQYF.

The chain carries TRBV7-9 and TRBJ1-2; tentative D call: TRBD1 (5 bases). The V and J ends lost 5 bases and 4 bases respectively, with 14 bases between them. This CDR3 is built from 14 residues. Per germline, CDR1 SEHNR and CDR2 FQNEAQ (reference sequence). This CDR3 is CASSQGGSSYGYTF. The CDR3 nucleotides read TGTGCCAGCAGCCAGGGAGGCAGCTCCTATGGCTACACCTTC.

Comments on this clonotype: Being one base from a much bigger clone, this may be a read error. This chain joins TRBV7-9 and TRBJ2-1; D remains unclear. The CDR3 totals 18 residues. Germline CDR1 reads SEHNR; CDR2 reads FQNEAQ (reference sequence). DNA of the CDR3: TGTGCCAGCAGTTTGGTGGCCCCGGGCGGAAGCTCCTACAATGGGCAGTTCTTC. Its translation is CASSLVAPGGSSYNGQFF.

This clonotype was seen a few times. The chain links TRBV6-1 to TRBJ1-1, with a possible D match to TRBD1 (5 bases). The ends were cut back, 5 bases at V and 0 bases at J, with 22 bases in the middle. The CDR3 contains 18 residues. The germline V gene has CDR1 MNHNS and CDR2 SASEGT. CDR3: CASSYGGVAASLNTEAFF. The CDR3 DNA reads TGTGCCAGCAGTTACGGAGGGGTGGCTGCTAGTTTGAACACTGAAGCTTTCTTT.

This clonotype was seen a handful of times. The rearrangement links TRBV29-1 to TRBJ1-2, with 8 bases aligning to TRBD1. Losses at the gene ends were 6 bases for V and 3 bases for J; bases not matched to a gene: 6. Germline V gene data show CDR1 as SQVTM and CDR2 as ANQGSEA. The CDR3 runs to 13 residues. The chain's CDR3 is CSVKDREDYGYTF. DNA of the CDR3: TGCAGCGTGAAGGACAGGGAAGACTATGGCTACACCTTC.

In this sample, this clonotype turned up many times. The V call is TRBV10-3, the J call TRBJ2-1; 8 bases fit TRBD2. The CDR3 spans 13 residues. The germline CDR1 and CDR2 sequences are ENHRY and SYGVKD. The junction had 6 bases not matched to a gene; V was cut back by 4 bases and J by 10 bases. The CDR3 here is CAISGTSLEEQFF. The CDR3 DNA follows: TGTGCCATCAGTGGGACTAGCCTGGAGGAGCAGTTCTTC.